This T cell receptor (beta chain) originates from a study of T cells in Graves' hyperthyroidism and ophthalmopathy. Orbital computed tomography and thyroid ultrasound, together with serum TRAb and thyroxine and clinical symptoms, were used for diagnoses. Fresh peripheral blood, about 9.3 ml, yielded the PBMCs. This clonotype was found many times. V lost 1 base to trimming and J lost 7 bases; unmatched junction nucleotides: 5. The CDR3 is made up of 16 amino acids. From germline, CDR1 is SGHDN and CDR2 FVKESK. Amplified regions were TCR beta CDR3 sequences from RNA transcripts. In the first-round RT-PCR of the TCR CDR3, the HTBI primer set was used. TCRdb re-called the multiplex PCR reads with MiXCR, one entry per CDR3 protein. Of roughly 720,000 distinct CDR3 sequences in the sample, 17% were seen once.

Sample: blood. The V call is TRBV14, the J call TRBJ2-1; 12 bases map to TRBD2. The clonotype originates from a man aged 45-65 years with Graves' hyperthyroidism. The CDR3 region is CASSQARTSGVNEQFF. The CDR3, as DNA: TGTGCCAGCAGCCAAGCCCGGACTAGCGGGGTTAATGAGCAGTTCTTC.